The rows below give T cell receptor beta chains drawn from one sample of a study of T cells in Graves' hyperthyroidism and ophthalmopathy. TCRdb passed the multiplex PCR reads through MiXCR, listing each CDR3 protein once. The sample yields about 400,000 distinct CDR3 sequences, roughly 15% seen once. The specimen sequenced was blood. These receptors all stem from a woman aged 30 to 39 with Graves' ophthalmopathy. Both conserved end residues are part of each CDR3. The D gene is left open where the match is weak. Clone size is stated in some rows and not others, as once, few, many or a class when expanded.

CDR3aa: CASSYSNSRETQYF
CDR3nt: TGTGCCAGCAGTTACTCGAATTCCCGGGAGACCCAGTACTTC
abundance: many
j_gene: TRBJ2-5
d_gene: NA
v_gene: TRBV6-5

CDR3aa: CSVTPIGQGWNEQFF
CDR3nt: TGCAGTGTTACCCCGATAGGACAGGGATGGAATGAGCAGTTCTTC
abundance: many
j_gene: TRBJ2-1
d_gene: TRBD1
v_gene: TRBV20-1

CDR3aa: CASSKPYTDTQYF
CDR3nt: TGTGCCTCATCAAAGCCTTACACAGATACGCAGTATTTT
abundance: many
j_gene: TRBJ2-3
d_gene: NA
v_gene: TRBV7-9

CDR3aa: CASSQAKGRPGELFF
CDR3nt: TGTGCCAGCAGCCAGGCCAAGGGTCGTCCCGGGGAGCTGTTTTTT
abundance: many
j_gene: TRBJ2-2
d_gene: NA
v_gene: TRBV3-1

CDR3aa: CASSYRGGREETQYF
CDR3nt: TGTGCCAGCAGTTACAGGGGGGGCCGAGAGGAGACCCAGTACTTC
abundance: few
j_gene: TRBJ2-5
d_gene: NA
v_gene: TRBV6-5

CDR3aa: CASLPTQGSGETQYF
CDR3nt: TGTGCCAGCCTCCCTACCCAGGGGTCCGGGGAGACCCAGTACTTC
abundance: NA
j_gene: TRBJ2-5
d_gene: NA
v_gene: TRBV28

CDR3aa: CASSDGSHSNQPQHF
CDR3nt: TGTGCCAGCAGTGACGGGAGTCATAGCAATCAGCCCCAGCATTTT
abundance: many
j_gene: TRBJ1-5
d_gene: NA
v_gene: TRBV6-1

CDR3aa: CASSLPQRAVAPLHF
CDR3nt: TGTGCCAGCAGTTTACCGCAGAGGGCGGTCGCACCCCTCCACTTT
abundance: many
j_gene: TRBJ1-6
d_gene: NA
v_gene: TRBV28

CDR3aa: CASIREGSRSGNTIYF
CDR3nt: TGTGCCAGCATCAGGGAAGGGTCTCGCTCTGGAAACACCATATATTTT
abundance: few
j_gene: TRBJ1-3
d_gene: NA
v_gene: TRBV7-9

CDR3aa: CASSLLAGAPYEQYF
CDR3nt: TGTGCCAGCAGTTTGTTGGCAGGGGCACCCTACGAGCAGTACTTC
abundance: many
j_gene: TRBJ2-7
d_gene: NA
v_gene: TRBV28

CDR3aa: CASSDLAGGETQYF
CDR3nt: TGTGCCAGCAGTGATCTAGCGGGGGGAGAGACCCAGTACTTC
abundance: few
j_gene: TRBJ2-5
d_gene: TRBD2
v_gene: TRBV2

CDR3aa: CSAREGQGSGKLFF
CDR3nt: TGCAGTGCTAGAGAAGGCCAGGGGTCGGGAAAACTGTTTTTT
abundance: many
j_gene: TRBJ1-4
d_gene: NA
v_gene: TRBV20-1

CDR3aa: CASSLFGADTGGLFF
CDR3nt: TGTGCCAGCAGCTTGTTTGGGGCTGACACCGGGGGGCTGTTTTTT
abundance: few
j_gene: TRBJ2-2
d_gene: NA
v_gene: TRBV5-5

CDR3aa: CASSPVWGRGRGYEQYF
CDR3nt: TGTGCCAGCTCACCGGTTTGGGGCAGGGGCCGTGGATACGAGCAGTACTTC
abundance: many
j_gene: TRBJ2-7
d_gene: NA
v_gene: TRBV18

CDR3aa: CASSLERVQETQYF
CDR3nt: TGTGCCAGCAGCTTAGAACGGGTCCAAGAGACCCAGTACTTC
abundance: many
j_gene: TRBJ2-5
d_gene: NA
v_gene: TRBV7-2

CDR3aa: CASSFGRGGTNEQFF
CDR3nt: TGTGCCAGCAGTTTCGGCCGGGGGGGGACGAATGAGCAGTTCTTC
abundance: many
j_gene: TRBJ2-1
d_gene: TRBD2
v_gene: TRBV28

CDR3aa: CASSLGSFGELKRETQYF
CDR3nt: TGTGCCAGCAGCTTAGGGTCCTTTGGGGAATTAAAAAGGGAGACCCAGTACTTC
abundance: NA
j_gene: TRBJ2-5
d_gene: NA
v_gene: TRBV7-9

CDR3aa: CAIWRGPNNEQFF
CDR3nt: TGTGCCATCTGGCGGGGGCCAAACAATGAGCAGTTCTTC
abundance: many
j_gene: TRBJ2-1
d_gene: NA
v_gene: TRBV10-3

CDR3aa: CASRSLTGNNQPQHF
CDR3nt: TGTGCCAGCAGGTCATTGACAGGTAATAATCAGCCCCAGCATTTT
abundance: many
j_gene: TRBJ1-5
d_gene: NA
v_gene: TRBV2

CDR3aa: CASSFDRGSEQYF
CDR3nt: TGTGCCAGCAGCTTCGACAGGGGCTCCGAGCAGTACTTC
abundance: many
j_gene: TRBJ2-7
d_gene: TRBD1
v_gene: TRBV7-2

CDR3aa: CASSQDRDSNQPQHF
CDR3nt: TGTGCCAGCAGCCAAGACAGGGATAGCAATCAGCCCCAGCATTTT
abundance: many
j_gene: TRBJ1-5
d_gene: NA
v_gene: TRBV3-1

CDR3aa: CASKEGAGYNSPLHF
CDR3nt: TGTGCCAGCAAGGAAGGAGCAGGATATAATTCACCCCTCCACTTT
abundance: NA
j_gene: TRBJ1-6
d_gene: NA
v_gene: TRBV6-1

CDR3aa: CASSDLERGAKNIQYF
CDR3nt: TGTGCCAGCAGTGACTTGGAACGGGGGGCCAAAAACATTCAGTACTTC
abundance: NA
j_gene: TRBJ2-4
d_gene: NA
v_gene: TRBV2

CDR3aa: CSVVGNPGQPQHF
CDR3nt: TGCAGCGTTGTTGGCAACCCGGGGCAGCCCCAGCATTTT
abundance: many
j_gene: TRBJ1-5
d_gene: NA
v_gene: TRBV29-1

CDR3aa: CASSLGRTGVYEQYF
CDR3nt: TGTGCCAGCAGCTTAGGCCGGACAGGGGTCTACGAGCAGTACTTC
abundance: many
j_gene: TRBJ2-7
d_gene: TRBD1
v_gene: TRBV11-3

CDR3aa: CASSFSRGSTGELFF
CDR3nt: TGTGCCAGCAGTTTTTCTCGGGGAAGCACCGGGGAGCTGTTTTTT
abundance: NA
j_gene: TRBJ2-2
d_gene: NA
v_gene: TRBV27

CDR3aa: CASSLLRRYSNQPQHF
CDR3nt: TGTGCCAGCAGCTTACTCAGACGGTACAGCAATCAGCCCCAGCATTTT
abundance: NA
j_gene: TRBJ1-5
d_gene: NA
v_gene: TRBV7-9

CDR3aa: CASSGGAGRTYEQYF
CDR3nt: TGTGCCAGCAGCGGGGGAGCGGGACGTACCTACGAGCAGTACTTC
abundance: few
j_gene: TRBJ2-7
d_gene: TRBD2
v_gene: TRBV5-4

CDR3aa: CSARGPGTANEKLFF
CDR3nt: TGCAGTGCTAGAGGACCCGGGACGGCAAATGAAAAACTGTTTTTT
abundance: NA
j_gene: TRBJ1-4
d_gene: NA
v_gene: TRBV20-1

CDR3aa: CASRREESMSEQFF
CDR3nt: TGCGCCAGCCGGCGGGAGGAATCCATGAGTGAGCAGTTCTTC
abundance: few
j_gene: TRBJ2-1
d_gene: TRBD2
v_gene: TRBV5-1

CDR3aa: CASTGSAGGYNEQFF
CDR3nt: TGTGCCAGCACAGGGTCAGCGGGGGGGTACAATGAGCAGTTCTTC
abundance: many
j_gene: TRBJ2-1
d_gene: TRBD2
v_gene: TRBV2

CDR3aa: CSVSGGAGSPLHF
CDR3nt: TGCAGCGTTTCAGGGGGCGCGGGTTCACCCCTCCACTTT
abundance: few
j_gene: TRBJ1-6
d_gene: TRBD1
v_gene: TRBV29-1

CDR3aa: CASSLEGGNSGNTIYF
CDR3nt: TGTGCCAGCAGCTTAGAGGGGGGCAACTCTGGAAACACCATATATTTT
abundance: few
j_gene: TRBJ1-3
d_gene: NA
v_gene: TRBV7-6

CDR3aa: CASSLDTGNSYEQYF
CDR3nt: TGCGCCAGCAGCTTGGATACCGGAAACTCCTACGAGCAGTACTTC
abundance: many
j_gene: TRBJ2-7
d_gene: NA
v_gene: TRBV5-1

CDR3aa: CASSPRDRGRGYTF
CDR3nt: TGCGCCAGCAGCCCCCGGGACAGGGGGCGCGGCTACACCTTC
abundance: few
j_gene: TRBJ1-2
d_gene: TRBD1
v_gene: TRBV5-1

CDR3aa: CASSEVYTDTQYF
CDR3nt: TGTGCCAGCAGTGAAGTGTACACAGATACGCAGTATTTT
abundance: many
j_gene: TRBJ2-3
d_gene: NA
v_gene: TRBV6-1

CDR3aa: CASSQRADRGWFGANVLTF
CDR3nt: TGTGCCAGCAGCCAAAGGGCTGACAGGGGATGGTTTGGGGCCAACGTCCTGACTTTC
abundance: many
j_gene: TRBJ2-6
d_gene: TRBD1
v_gene: TRBV7-8

CDR3aa: CSALGIGDQPQHF
CDR3nt: TGCAGTGCTTTGGGTATAGGGGACCAGCCCCAGCATTTT
abundance: few
j_gene: TRBJ1-5
d_gene: NA
v_gene: TRBV20-1

CDR3aa: CASSQDLRGDGYTF
CDR3nt: TGTGCCAGCAGCCAAGATTTGAGGGGGGATGGCTACACCTTC
abundance: many
j_gene: TRBJ1-2
d_gene: NA
v_gene: TRBV3-1

CDR3aa: CASSDPGLTSYNEQFF
CDR3nt: TGCGCCAGCAGTGACCCCGGACTAACCTCCTACAATGAGCAGTTCTTC
abundance: few
j_gene: TRBJ2-1
d_gene: NA
v_gene: TRBV10-2

CDR3aa: CTSSGQTEGGYTF
CDR3nt: TGTACCAGCAGCGGACAAACGGAGGGCGGCTACACCTTC
abundance: few
j_gene: TRBJ1-2
d_gene: NA
v_gene: TRBV27

CDR3aa: CASSLAGWGRRYEKLFF
CDR3nt: TGTGCCAGCAGCTTAGCAGGCTGGGGAAGAAGATATGAAAAACTGTTTTTT
abundance: NA
j_gene: TRBJ1-4
d_gene: NA
v_gene: TRBV7-9

CDR3aa: CASHRDRGINEQYF
CDR3nt: TGTGCCAGTCACCGGGACAGGGGTATCAACGAGCAGTACTTC
abundance: many
j_gene: TRBJ2-7
d_gene: TRBD1
v_gene: TRBV2

CDR3aa: CASSLRGAANTGELFF
CDR3nt: TGTGCCAGCAGCTTGCGCGGGGCAGCGAACACCGGGGAGCTGTTTTTT
abundance: many
j_gene: TRBJ2-2
d_gene: NA
v_gene: TRBV27

CDR3aa: CASSHDRGNQPQHF
CDR3nt: TGTGCCAGCAGCCACGACAGGGGGAATCAGCCCCAGCATTTT
abundance: many
j_gene: TRBJ1-5
d_gene: TRBD1
v_gene: TRBV6-1

CDR3aa: CASSSTDRANNEKLFF
CDR3nt: TGTGCCAGCAGCTCCACCGACAGGGCCAACAATGAAAAACTGTTTTTT
abundance: many
j_gene: TRBJ1-4
d_gene: TRBD1
v_gene: TRBV13

CDR3aa: CTSSWTSGAYEQYF
CDR3nt: TGTACCAGCAGCTGGACTAGCGGGGCCTACGAGCAGTACTTC
abundance: NA
j_gene: TRBJ2-7
d_gene: TRBD2
v_gene: TRBV7-6

CDR3aa: CASSRQGDLYEQYF
CDR3nt: TGTGCCAGCAGCCGACAGGGGGACCTCTACGAGCAGTACTTC
abundance: NA
j_gene: TRBJ2-7
d_gene: TRBD1
v_gene: TRBV13

CDR3aa: CASSRDTRNEQFF
CDR3nt: TGTGCCAGCAGCCGGGACACCAGAAATGAGCAGTTCTTC
abundance: NA
j_gene: TRBJ2-1
d_gene: NA
v_gene: TRBV7-9

CDR3aa: CASSQLTGINEKLFF
CDR3nt: TGTGCCAGCAGCCAACTTACAGGGATTAATGAAAAACTGTTTTTT
abundance: NA
j_gene: TRBJ1-4
d_gene: NA
v_gene: TRBV14

CDR3aa: CASTQLYEQYF
CDR3nt: TGTGCCAGCACACAGTTATACGAGCAGTACTTC
abundance: NA
j_gene: TRBJ2-7
d_gene: NA
v_gene: TRBV6-1